The clone carrying this T cell receptor beta chain has only a few counts. Template-switch 5'RACE cDNA synthesis added a 10-nucleotide unique molecular identifier. TCRdb analysed the 5' RACE reads with MiXCR anew, one entry per CDR3 protein. The sample has roughly 75,000 distinct CDR3 sequences; around 2.6% are singletons. The record originates from a study of neurological immune-mediated disorders. Across the study: Relapsing-remitting disease was seen in most of the 34 multiple sclerosis patients, and secondary progressive disease was seen in 3.

Input material: PBMCs. This receptor was taken from a woman aged 25 to 39 with multiple sclerosis.

The CDR3 DNA sequence: TGTGCCAGCAGGACAGGGGAGGTCACTGAAGCTTTCTTT. The encoded protein is CASRTGEVTEAFF. The chain joins TRBV6-2 or TRBV6-3 to TRBJ1-1, with 8 bases lining up with TRBD1. The germline CDR1 and CDR2 sequences are MNHEY and SVGEGT. Trimming removed 6 bases from V and 4 bases from J; junction bases left unmatched: 4. The CDR3 has 13 amino acids.